This T cell receptor (beta chain) was sequenced for a study of T cell responses to AZD1222 COVID-19 vaccine. Study-wide results and limits: Regions left unmutated in variants are reportedly the target of nearly half of spike-specific TCRs.

Trimming took 1 base from V and 4 from J; bases not matched to a gene: 5. Germline CDR1 and CDR2: SEHNR and FQNEAQ (reference sequence). The CDR3 covers 16 residues. Turning to this clone: Antigen specificity is unknown.

Only in-frame clones appear in the TCRdb table, and some are missing; sequencing was by immunoSEQ multiplex PCR. The data hold 110,000 to 150,000 clones, with approximately 94% observed a single time. The chain employs TRBV7-9 and TRBJ2-3, with 10 positions matching TRBD1. This TCR was recovered from an adult in good health. The specimen was peripheral blood, collected on day 0 of AZD1222 vaccination. The CDR3 nucleotides read TGTGCCAGCAGCTTAGGGGACAGGGGAAATCCAGATACGCAGTATTTT. This codes for CASSLGDRGNPDTQYF.